The present TCR beta chain was sequenced within a study of OX40 agonist ivuxolimab in advanced cancers. Clones were read by immunoSEQ multiplex PCR, and TCRdb kept only the in-frame ones, dropping some. Seen here are 95,000 to 100,000 clones, roughly 80% observed once, and the top ten hold 1.4% to 1.5%. The CDR3 has 17 residues. Germline V gene sequence: CDR1 KGHSH, CDR2 LQKENI. Losses at the gene ends were 0 bases for V and 2 bases for J; bases not matched to a gene: 7. This chain links TRBV18 with TRBJ1-1, with 9 bases lining up with TRBD1. This clonotype was obtained from an adult with an advanced solid tumor such as melanoma, head and neck, liver or kidney cancer. This specimen was CD4+ or CD8+ T cells sorted from blood, taken in a trial of the OX40 agonist ivuxolimab. Here the CDR3 DNA reads TGTGCCAGCTCACCACCCGGGACAGGGCGGCAAAACACTGAAGCTTTCTTT. Amino acids: CASSPPGTGRQNTEAFF. Full variable domain (outside the CDR3, taken from reference TRBV18 and TRBJ1-1): NAGVMQNPRHLVRRRGQEARLRCSPMKGHSHVYWYRQLPEEGLKFMVYLQKENIIDESGMPKERFSAEFPKEGPSILRIQQVVRGDSAAYFCASSPPGTGRQNTEAFFGQGTRLTVV.